Below are 27 T cell receptor beta chains sequenced from a single sample in a study of vaccination and CD4 T cells after COVID-19 (dated by TCRdb to between 2021 and 2024). The library came from PCR. Sequencer: Illumina iSeq 100. TCR sequencing of DNA from cultured CD4+ T cells used the Oncomine TCR Beta short-read assay at the Johns Hopkins FTIC core. Using fastp at Q25 and MiXCR, TCRdb reprocessed the public reads and kept productive beta chains. Identical CDR3 protein sequences are pooled into one entry, listed with their most common genes and DNA. For this sample the table gives 15,000 or so distinct CDR3 sequences, of which around 50% were detected only once. The leading ten clones occupy about 25% of the sample. These TCRs are of unknown antigen specificity. The sample's treatment or condition, from its label and the paper: approximately nine-day PBMC culture with coronavirus spike peptide pools or control peptides (ViraFEST assay).

The input for sequencing was cultured CD4+ T cells from blood, taken after SARS-CoV-2 vaccination. The source is a human donor with COVID-19.

This clonotype was observed a few times. The chain recombines TRBV27 with TRBJ1-4, with 8 bases lining up with TRBD1. The J segment lost 5 bases and the V segment lost 10 bases, leaving 9 bases of the junction unmatched. Germline V gene lookup returns CDR1 MNHEY and CDR2 SMNVEV (reference sequence). The CDR3 spans 14 residues. CDR3 nucleotide sequence: TGTGCCACACGTAGGCAGGGGGCGAATGAAAAACTGTTTTTT. Residues: CATRRQGANEKLFF.

The chain joins TRBV6-5 to TRBJ1-2; the match to TRBD1 covers 12 bases. Trimming cost V 4 bases and J 5 bases; bases outside gene matches: 11. From germline, CDR1 is MNHEY and CDR2 SVGAGI. The CDR3 totals 17 residues. The CDR3 bases are TGTGCCAGCAGTTTCCGGGACAGGGGGCGTTCGAGGTATGGCTACACCTTC. It yields the protein CASSFRDRGRSRYGYTF.

The rearrangement joins TRBV5-1 to TRBJ2-5; 9 bases line up with TRBD2. The germline V gene has CDR1 SGHRS and CDR2 YFSETQ. With V trimmed by 3 bases and J by 4 bases, 13 bases remained unmatched. The CDR3 runs 17 residues. The CDR3, as DNA: TGCGCCAGCAGCTGGAGCACCCCGGCTAGCGGGGCAGAGACCCAGTACTTC. Translation: CASSWSTPASGAETQYF.

This clonotype came up a few times. The genes are TRBV30 and TRBJ1-2; D is unresolved. Looked up from germline, CDR1 is GTSNPN and CDR2 is SVGIG (reference sequence). The CDR3 covers 11 residues. V was clipped by 3 bases and J by 10 bases, with 12 bases between them. The CDR3 coding sequence is TGTGCCTGGAGAGACGGCAGGCTCTACACCTTC. Residues: CAWRDGRLYTF.

The gene calls are TRBV12-3 or TRBV12-4 and TRBJ2-3; D is ambiguous. This CDR3 spans 11 amino acids. V was cut by 2 bases and J by 5 bases, with 2 bases left in between. CDR3 bases: TGTGCCAGCAGTTTATTAGATACGCAGTATTTT. Translation gives CASSLLDTQYF.

This clonotype was picked up a small number of times. The CDR3 here is CATYTGSGRSNQPQHF. The DNA of the CDR3 is TGTGCCACCTACACAGGGTCGGGCCGGAGCAATCAGCCCCAGCATTTT. V gene TRBV6-1 combines with J gene TRBJ1-5; perhaps TRBD1 as D (6 bases). CDR3 length equals 16 residues. V lost 10 bases and J 1 base, leaving 20 bases between the germline ends. From germline, CDR1 is MNHNS and CDR2 SASEGT.

This rearrangement joins TRBV12-3 or TRBV12-4 to TRBJ2-1, with 7 bases fitting TRBD1. Trimming at V came to 7 bases and at J to 6 bases, leaving 9 bases not matched to a gene. This CDR3 has 14 amino acids. In nucleotides, the CDR3 is TGTGCCAGCATCGAAGGGGGCAGGGCCAATGAGCAGTTCTTC. It specifies CASIEGGRANEQFF.

The chain has TRBV18 and TRBJ2-7; 8 bases map to TRBD1. This CDR3 is 15 amino acids long. Trimming removed 6 bases from V and 3 bases from J; junction bases left unmatched: 10. From germline, CDR1 is KGHSH and CDR2 LQKENI. CDR3 bases: TGTGCCAGCTCTCCAGGGACAGGTCGGCTCTACGAGCAGTACTTC. It encodes CASSPGTGRLYEQYF.

CDR3 DNA: TGCGCCACCAGGGACGGTTCTAGCACAGATACGCAGTATTTT. Its translation: CATRDGSSTDTQYF. The chain has TRBV5-1 and TRBJ2-3, with D perhaps TRBD1 or TRBD2 (5 bases each). This CDR3 contains 14 residues. V gave up 9 bases and J gave up 0 bases, with 14 bases separating them. The germline V gene has CDR1 SGHRS and CDR2 YFSETQ.

The genes are TRBV6-5 and TRBJ1-2; tentative D call: TRBD1 (5 bases). V lost 4 bases and J lost 1, with 13 bases in between. Germline assignment: CDR1 MNHEY and CDR2 SVGAGI. The CDR3 sequence is 15 residues long. CDR3 bases: TGTGCCAGCAGTTCCACAGGCAGGGTTAACTATGGCTACACCTTC. It specifies CASSSTGRVNYGYTF.

This clonotype has a handful of counts. This chain links TRBV6-1 with TRBJ2-7; either TRBD1 or TRBD2 may fit D (5 bases each). V was shortened by 5 bases and J by 2 bases, with 10 bases between the two germline ends. CDR1 and CDR2 (germline): MNHNS, SASEGT. The CDR3 is 13 residues long. The CDR3 reads CASSRDGTYEQYF. CDR3 nucleotide sequence: TGTGCCAGCAGTAGGGACGGCACCTACGAGCAGTACTTC.

The chain has TRBV5-4 and TRBJ2-2; D unclear. The CDR3 length is 16 residues. V lost 0 bases and J lost 1, with 10 bases in between. The V gene's germline CDR1 is SGHNT and CDR2 YYREEE (reference sequence). This CDR3 reads CASSLGQVRNTGELFF. In DNA, the CDR3 is TGTGCCAGCAGCTTGGGGCAGGTTAGGAACACCGGGGAGCTGTTTTTT.

V and J are TRBV6-1 and TRBJ2-7, with a weak D call TRBD1 (6 bases). V lost 10 bases, J lost 3 bases, and 16 bases lay in between. The length of the CDR3 is 13 residues. Germline V gene data show CDR1 as MNHNS and CDR2 as SASEGT. Written as DNA, the CDR3 is TGTGCCACCCTAGGGGACAACTACTACGAGCAGTACTTC. Protein: CATLGDNYYEQYF.

V and J are TRBV2 and TRBJ1-5; 7 nucleotides line up with TRBD1. Germline values: CDR1 SNHLY, CDR2 FYNNEI. V lost 7 bases, J lost 7 bases, and 13 bases stayed unmatched. The length of the CDR3 is 15 residues. The CDR3 DNA reads TGTGCCAGCACCGAGGATCAGGGGGTCGGGCAGCCCCAGCATTTT. As protein: CASTEDQGVGQPQHF. Variable domain in full (rest from reference TRBV2 and TRBJ1-5): EPEVTQTPSHQVTQMGQEVILRCVPISNHLYFYWYRQILGQKVEFLVSFYNNEISEKSEIFDDQFSVERPDGSNFTLKIRSTKLEDSAMYFCASTEDQGVGQPQHFGDGTRLSIL.

The CDR3 DNA is TGCAGTGCTTGCTGGGAGGGACAAGAGACCCAGTACTTC. Translated: CSACWEGQETQYF. V usage is TRBV20-1 and J usage is TRBJ2-5, with 7 nucleotides matching TRBD2. CDR3 length equals 13 residues. The germline V gene has CDR1 DFQATT and CDR2 SNEGSKA (reference sequence). J lost 2 bases, V lost 5 bases, and 5 bases had no gene match.

This clonotype was seen a few times. This chain's CDR3 is CSASPPTSGPNSPLHF. In DNA, the CDR3 is TGCAGTGCTAGCCCCCCGACCTCCGGACCCAATTCACCCCTCCACTTT. The chain is built from TRBV20-1 and TRBJ1-6; D unclear. Germline assignment: CDR1 DFQATT and CDR2 SNEGSKA (reference sequence). With 3 bases removed from V and 7 bases from J, the gap between germline ends came to 19 bases. The CDR3 contains 16 residues.

The table lists this clonotype with a count of one. The V and J genes are TRBV5-1 and TRBJ2-3, with 11 bases matching TRBD2. J gave up 7 bases and V 4 bases, and 11 bases lay outside the gene matches. CDR3 size: 16 residues. CDR1 and CDR2 (germline): SGHRS, YFSETQ. CDR3: CASSIQLAGGRYTQYF. The CDR3, as DNA: TGCGCCAGCAGCATCCAGCTAGCGGGGGGCCGTTATACGCAGTATTTT.

The chain is built from TRBV27 and TRBJ1-5; 7 bases align to TRBD1. Unmatched junction bases numbered 16, after V lost 7 bases and J lost 1 base. The CDR3 sequence is 18 residues long. Looked up from germline, CDR1 is MNHEY and CDR2 is SMNVEV (reference sequence). The CDR3 protein is CASIKSGGTALSNQPQHF. CDR3 sequence (DNA): TGTGCCAGCATTAAGTCAGGAGGGACAGCCCTAAGCAATCAGCCCCAGCATTTT.

This clonotype came up a few times. J is TRBJ2-1 and V is TRBV7-2; TRBD2 matches at 8 bases. Losses at the gene ends were 0 bases for V and 10 bases for J; bases not matched to a gene: 5. The CDR3 covers 14 residues. The V gene's germline CDR1 is SGHTA and CDR2 FQGNSA. CDR3 nucleotides: TGTGCCAGCAGCTTAGCATTGATAGCGGGAGAGCAGTTCTTC. Encoded protein: CASSLALIAGEQFF.

The V gene is TRBV12-3 or TRBV12-4, the J gene TRBJ1-2; a weak D match, TRBD1 (6 bases). CDR3 length equals 15 residues. V gave up 4 bases and J gave up 4 bases, with 16 bases separating them. This chain's CDR3 is CASSSDSPGGYGYTF. CDR3 sequence (DNA): TGTGCCAGCAGTTCGGACAGCCCCGGGGGCTATGGCTACACCTTC.

The gene calls are TRBV25-1 and TRBJ1-5; 10 bases map to TRBD1. CDR1 is MGHDK, CDR2 SYGVNS, per germline. CDR3 size: 13 residues. J lost 5 bases, V lost 8 bases, and 3 bases had no gene match. The CDR3 region has the DNA TGTGCCAGCCAGGGACAGGGGTATCAGCCCCAGCATTTT. Translation: CASQGQGYQPQHF.

This clonotype was detected a few times. The genes are TRBV19 and TRBJ1-3; possible D gene TRBD1, 6 bases. CDR1 and CDR2 (germline): LNHDA, SQIVND (reference sequence). Trimming took off 6 bases at V and 0 bases at J, with 12 bases between the two ends. The CDR3 covers 15 residues. The CDR3 reads CASSGQLSSGNTIYF. The CDR3 DNA follows: TGTGCCAGTAGCGGACAGCTCTCCTCTGGAAACACCATATATTTT. Full variable domain (outside the CDR3, taken from reference TRBV19 and TRBJ1-3): DGGITQSPKYLFRKEGQNVTLSCEQNLNHDAMYWYRQDPGQGLRLIYYSQIVNDFQKGDIAEGYSVSREKKESFPLTVTSAQKNPTAFYLCASSGQLSSGNTIYFGEGSWLTVV.

V and J are TRBV20-1 and TRBJ1-6, with D tentatively TRBD1 (6 bases). This CDR3 region has 21 residues. From germline, CDR1 is DFQATT and CDR2 SNEGSKA (reference sequence). V gave up 3 bases and J gave up 0 bases, with 27 bases separating them. CDR3: CSASDTDRGAWAPSYNSPLHF. The CDR3 nucleotides are TGCAGTGCTAGTGACACAGATCGGGGGGCCTGGGCCCCCTCCTATAATTCACCCCTCCACTTT.

In this sample, this clonotype turned up a few times. The CDR3 here is CATRTGSANTGELFF. CDR3 DNA sequence: TGTGCCACCCGTACAGGTTCCGCGAACACCGGGGAGCTGTTTTTT. This chain uses TRBV19 with TRBJ2-2; maybe TRBD1 (5 bases). CDR1 is LNHDA and CDR2 is SQIVND in the germline V gene (reference sequence). Trimming took off 10 bases at V and 0 bases at J, with 15 bases between the two ends. The CDR3 extends over 15 amino acids.

CDR3 nucleotides: TGCGGGTCGGGTATGGAGACCCAGTACTTC. It yields the protein CGSGMETQYF. The gene calls are TRBV20-1 and TRBJ2-5; no definite D call. Looked up from germline, CDR1 is DFQATT and CDR2 is SNEGSKA (reference sequence). The CDR3 is made up of 10 amino acids.

This chain joins TRBV5-4 and TRBJ1-2; TRBD1 matches 10 bases. The ends lost 0 bases at V and 11 bases at J; junction bases unmatched: 13. CDR1 is SGHNT, CDR2 YYREEE, per germline (reference sequence). This CDR3 contains 16 residues. CDR3 DNA: TGTGCCAGCAGCTTGGAACAATCGCGACAGGGGGCAATATACACCTTC. Protein: CASSLEQSRQGAIYTF.

The rearrangement links TRBV6-1 to TRBJ1-2, with D unresolved. Germline CDR1 is MNHNS and CDR2 is SASEGT. The CDR3 is made up of 15 amino acids. V lost 3 bases and J 8 bases, leaving 19 bases between the germline ends. The CDR3 bases are TGTGCCAGCAGTGAGCGGAGCCCGTCAGCTGGCGGCTACACCTTC. It codes for CASSERSPSAGGYTF.